This paragraph covers one T cell receptor beta chain sequence. The record originates from a study of blood T cell repertoires in COVID-19. Study-level information: Acute-phase and convalescent COVID-19 samples originated in the United States, Italy and Spain.

This CDR3 comprises 17 residues. The V end lost 0 bases, the J end lost 0 bases, and 13 bases lay between the germline ends. Germline CDR1 reads SEHNR; CDR2 reads FQNEAQ (reference sequence). Some clones are missing from TCRdb's copy, which holds only in-frame ones; the method was immunoSEQ multiplex PCR. The table lists roughly 180,000 clones, roughly 80% of them singletons. The chain is built from TRBV7-9 and TRBJ2-3; D is possibly TRBD1 (5 bases). This receptor was taken from a man aged 60 to 75 with active or convalescent COVID-19. Sequenced sample: peripheral blood. The CDR3 reads CASSLAPTAPSTDTQYF. In DNA, the CDR3 is TGTGCCAGCAGCTTAGCGCCGACAGCCCCTAGCACAGATACGCAGTATTTT. The whole variable domain, remainder taken from reference TRBV7-9 and TRBJ2-3, is DTGVSQNPRHKITKRGQNVTFRCDPISEHNRLYWYRQTLGQGPEFLTYFQNEAQLEKSRLLSDRFSAERPKGSFSTLEIQRTEQGDSAMYLCASSLAPTAPSTDTQYFGPGTRLTVL.